This T cell receptor beta chain was identified in a study of Graves' ophthalmopathy and Graves' hyperthyroidism. Across the whole study: Ahead of any treatment, peripheral blood was obtained at the initial diagnosis.

This clonotype was picked up a small number of times. V lost 6 bases, J lost 1 base, and 12 bases lay in between. Germline assignment: CDR1 MDHEN and CDR2 SYDVKM. The CDR3 spans 14 residues. Uncontrolled infections, other autoimmune diseases, pregnancy or lactation barred patients from enrollment. The TCR beta CDR3 regions underwent amplification from RNA transcripts. A first-round RT-PCR used HTBI primers, followed by a second-round multiplex PCR. TCRdb reprocessed the multiplex PCR reads with MiXCR, giving one entry per CDR3 protein. The sample yields some 160,000 distinct CDR3 sequences, roughly 36% seen once.

Sequencing input: peripheral blood. This sequence was found in a man between 25 and 39 years old with Graves' ophthalmopathy. The rearrangement joins TRBV28 to TRBJ2-5; no definite D call. This chain's CDR3 is CASSPAQSQETQYF. CDR3 DNA: TGTGCCAGCAGCCCTGCGCAGTCCCAAGAGACCCAGTACTTC.